This entry lists 15 T cell receptor beta chains sequenced from one sample in a study of T cell responses to AZD1222 COVID-19 vaccine. The table came from immunoSEQ multiplex PCR; TCRdb's copy has only in-frame clones and leaves some out. The sample holds some 120,000 clones, around 87% seen once. Sequencing used peripheral blood, obtained on day 0 of AZD1222 vaccination. These TCRs come from an adult in good health.

About this clone itself: The junction shows a germline mismatch at one end, possibly a read error. The V gene is TRBV5-4, the J gene TRBJ1-1; the match to TRBD1 covers 9 bases. This CDR3 spans 13 amino acids. CDR1 is SGHNT and CDR2 is YYREEE in the germline V gene (reference sequence). CDR3 DNA sequence: TGTGCCAGCAGTTTGGACAGGGGCACTGAAGCTTTCTTT. Protein: CASSLDRGTEAFF. The full variable domain, completed using reference TRBV5-4 and TRBJ1-1, is ETGVTQSPTHLIKTRGQQVTLRCSSQSGHNTVSWYQQALGQGPQFIFQYYREEENGRGNFPPRFSGLQFPNYSSELNVNALELDDSALYLCASSLDRGTEAFFGQGTRLTVV.

The chain couples TRBV5-6 to TRBJ1-6; D remains unclear. V was trimmed by 5 bases and J by 9 bases, leaving 15 bases between them. CDR1 and CDR2 (germline): SGHDT, YYEEEE. The CDR3 totals 14 residues. This chain's CDR3 is CASRLTRESSPLHF. The CDR3 coding sequence is TGTGCCAGCAGACTTACACGGGAATCTTCACCCCTCCACTTT.

V is TRBV28 and J is TRBJ2-5; a possible D gene is TRBD2 (5 bases). The CDR3 consists of 13 residues. CDR1 and CDR2 from the germline V gene are MDHEN and SYDVKM. V shed 10 bases and J shed 5 bases, with 17 bases lying between them. CDR3 region: CATNPGSRETQYF. CDR3 DNA: TGTGCCACCAATCCGGGATCAAGGGAGACCCAGTACTTC. Using reference TRBV28 and TRBJ2-5 for the parts outside the CDR3, the full variable domain is DVKVTQSSRYLVKRTGEKVFLECVQDMDHENMFWYRQDPGLGLRLIYFSYDVKMKEKGDIPEGYSVSREKKERFSLILESASTNQTSMYLCATNPGSRETQYFGPGTRLLVL.

This chain joins TRBV15 and TRBJ2-7; TRBD1 or TRBD2 may be the D gene (5 bases each). Germline V gene lookup returns CDR1 LNHNV and CDR2 YYDKDF (reference sequence). The CDR3 runs to 17 residues. Trimming removed 0 bases from V and 3 bases from J, with 18 bases in between. The CDR3 nucleotides read TGTGCCACCAGCAGAGATCTGGAGGCAGGGCTGCACTACGAGCAGTACTTC. It specifies CATSRDLEAGLHYEQYF.

This chain connects TRBV7-9 to TRBJ1-2; TRBD1 matches 10 bases. CDR1 and CDR2 from the germline V gene are SEHNR and FQNEAQ (reference sequence). The CDR3 covers 15 residues. With V trimmed by 5 bases and J by 1 base, 4 bases remained unmatched. Here the CDR3 DNA reads TGTGCCAGCAGCCTCGGACAGGGGGGTAACTATGGCTACACCTTC. Residues: CASSLGQGGNYGYTF.

The chain uses TRBV18 and TRBJ2-7; unclear D gene. This CDR3 has 13 amino acids. Germline-derived CDR1 and CDR2 are KGHSH and LQKENI. Trimming removed 0 bases at V and 0 bases at J, with 3 bases between. DNA for the CDR3: TGTGCCAGCTCACCACCAGACTCCTACGAGCAGTACTTC. Amino acids: CASSPPDSYEQYF.

The chain combines TRBV2 with TRBJ2-1; D is ambiguous. The CDR3 covers 18 residues. The V end lost 7 bases, the J end lost 6 bases, and 28 bases lay between the germline ends. Germline V gene data show CDR1 as SNHLY and CDR2 as FYNNEI. The CDR3 spells CASIPNPLLRSGLNEQFF. In nucleotides, the CDR3 is TGTGCCAGCATCCCCAACCCCTTACTACGTTCGGGCCTCAATGAGCAGTTCTTC.

This clone was observed a few times. The V and J genes are TRBV5-5 and TRBJ2-7; D might be TRBD2 (8 bases). This CDR3 region has 15 residues. The germline gives CDR1 SGHKS, CDR2 YYEKEE (reference sequence). The V and J ends lost 4 bases and 3 bases respectively, with 17 bases between them. This CDR3 is CASSPGRGLGYEQYF. CDR3 nucleotides: TGTGCCAGCAGCCCCGGGAGGGGGCTAGGCTACGAGCAGTACTTC.

This clone was seen a few times. The chain combines TRBV6-5 with TRBJ1-2; weak D call: TRBD1 (5 bases). Germline values: CDR1 MNHEY, CDR2 SVGAGI. Trimming stripped 0 bases from V and 4 bases from J, with 9 bases between. The CDR3 runs to 14 residues. CDR3 amino acids: CASSYSAGTYGYTF. The CDR3 DNA is TGTGCCAGCAGTTACTCTGCAGGGACCTATGGCTACACCTTC.

This rearrangement joins TRBV30 to TRBJ1-2; D is possibly TRBD1 (6 bases). The V end lost 5 bases, the J end lost 4 bases, and 17 bases lay between the germline ends. The CDR3 is made up of 14 amino acids. Germline V gives CDR1 GTSNPN, CDR2 SVGIG (reference sequence). The CDR3 DNA reads TGTGCCTGGGCATACAGGGAGGGGAGCTATGGCTACACCTTC. The encoded protein is CAWAYREGSYGYTF.

This clone was observed a handful of times. This rearrangement joins TRBV19 to TRBJ1-1, with TRBD1 matching 8 bases. This CDR3 is 15 amino acids long. Trimming at V came to 6 bases and at J to 4 bases, leaving 10 bases not matched to a gene. The germline V gene encodes CDR1 LNHDA and CDR2 SQIVND (reference sequence). CDR3 in amino acids: CASRIQDRGSTEAFF. CDR3 in DNA: TGTGCCAGTAGGATCCAAGACAGGGGAAGCACTGAAGCTTTCTTT.

The gene calls are TRBV18 and TRBJ1-3; D is uncertain. This CDR3 comprises 17 residues. V was pared by 2 bases and J by 1 base, with 15 bases between. Germline V gives CDR1 KGHSH, CDR2 LQKENI. CDR3 in amino acids: CASSPLEGLFSGNTIYF. The DNA of the CDR3 is TGTGCCAGCTCACCATTGGAGGGCCTATTTTCTGGAAACACCATATATTTT.

This clone occurred a few times. The chain is built from TRBV11-2 and TRBJ2-7, with TRBD2 matching over 8 bases. The CDR3 length is 15 residues. The germline CDR1 and CDR2 sequences are SGHAT and FQNNGV. V lost 4 bases, J lost 6 bases, and 11 bases stayed unmatched. CDR3 sequence reads: CASSSSGLELVEQYF. The CDR3 DNA reads TGTGCCAGCAGCTCTTCGGGACTAGAATTAGTCGAGCAGTACTTC.

This clone was seen once. V and J are TRBV5-4 and TRBJ1-1, with D maybe TRBD1 (6 bases). V gave up 0 bases and J gave up 1 base, with 13 bases separating them. The CDR3 covers 16 residues. Germline values: CDR1 SGHNT, CDR2 YYREEE (reference sequence). CDR3 DNA: TGTGCCAGCAGCTTGGAGAGTCAGGGGCCGAACACTGAAGCTTTCTTT. It yields the protein CASSLESQGPNTEAFF.

This clone has only one observation. V gene TRBV12-1 combines with J gene TRBJ1-5; the listed D gene, TRBD1, was not tested against the DNA. TRBV12-1 is tagged as a pseudogene. This CDR3 has 13 amino acids. The CDR3 DNA sequence: TGTGCCAGCAGCTTTAGGGGGATGCAGCCCCAGCATTTT. Translating gives CASSFRGMQPQHF.